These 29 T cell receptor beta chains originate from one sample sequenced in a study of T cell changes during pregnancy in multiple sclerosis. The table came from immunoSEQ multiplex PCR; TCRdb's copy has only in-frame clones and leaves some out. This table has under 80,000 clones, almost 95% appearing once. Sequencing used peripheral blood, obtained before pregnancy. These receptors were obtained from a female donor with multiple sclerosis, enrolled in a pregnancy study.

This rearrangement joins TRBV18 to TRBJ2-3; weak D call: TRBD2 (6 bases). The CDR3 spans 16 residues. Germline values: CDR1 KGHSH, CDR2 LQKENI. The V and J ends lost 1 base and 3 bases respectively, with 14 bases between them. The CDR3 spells CASSPRGQLATDTQYF. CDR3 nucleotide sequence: TGTGCCAGCTCACCACGAGGCCAGCTAGCGACAGATACGCAGTATTTT.

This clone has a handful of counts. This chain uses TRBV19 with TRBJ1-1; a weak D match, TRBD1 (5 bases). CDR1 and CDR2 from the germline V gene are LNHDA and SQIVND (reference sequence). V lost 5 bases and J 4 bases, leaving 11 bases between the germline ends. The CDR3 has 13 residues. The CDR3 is CASSLSGGTEAFF. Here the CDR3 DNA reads TGTGCCAGTAGTTTGAGCGGGGGCACTGAAGCTTTCTTT.

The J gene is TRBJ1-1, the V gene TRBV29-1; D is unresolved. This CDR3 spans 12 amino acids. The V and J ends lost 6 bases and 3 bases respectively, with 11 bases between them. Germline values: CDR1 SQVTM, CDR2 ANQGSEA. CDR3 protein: CSVKLIDTEAFF. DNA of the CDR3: TGCAGCGTGAAACTGATAGACACTGAAGCTTTCTTT. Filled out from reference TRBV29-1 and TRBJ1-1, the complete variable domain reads SAVISQKPSRDICQRGTSLTIQCQVDSQVTMMFWYRQQPGQSLTLIATANQGSEATYESGFVIDKFPISRPNLTFSTLTVSNMSPEDSSIYLCSVKLIDTEAFFGQGTRLTVV.

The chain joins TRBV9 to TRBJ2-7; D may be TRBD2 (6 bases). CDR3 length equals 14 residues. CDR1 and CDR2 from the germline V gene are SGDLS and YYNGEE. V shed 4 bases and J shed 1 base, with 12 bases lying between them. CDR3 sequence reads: CASSPRDSSYEQYF. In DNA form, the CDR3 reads TGTGCCAGCAGCCCCCGGGACTCGTCCTACGAGCAGTACTTC. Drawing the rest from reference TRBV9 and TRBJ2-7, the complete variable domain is DSGVTQTPKHLITATGQRVTLRCSPRSGDLSVYWYQQSLDQGLQFLIQYYNGEERAKGNILERFSAQQFPDLHSELNLSSLELGDSALYFCASSPRDSSYEQYFGPGTRLTVT.

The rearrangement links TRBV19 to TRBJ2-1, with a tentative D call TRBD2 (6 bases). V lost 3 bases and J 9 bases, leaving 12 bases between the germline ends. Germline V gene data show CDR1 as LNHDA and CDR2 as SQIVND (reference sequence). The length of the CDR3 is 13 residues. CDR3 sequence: CASSIGSGGEQFF. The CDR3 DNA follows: TGTGCCAGTAGTATCGGGTCCGGGGGTGAGCAGTTCTTC.

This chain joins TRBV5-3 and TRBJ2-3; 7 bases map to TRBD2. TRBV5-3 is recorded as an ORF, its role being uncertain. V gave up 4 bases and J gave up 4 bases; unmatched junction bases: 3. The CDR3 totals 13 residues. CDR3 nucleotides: TGTGCCAGAAGCCAGACTAGCCCAGATACGCAGTATTTT. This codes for CARSQTSPDTQYF.

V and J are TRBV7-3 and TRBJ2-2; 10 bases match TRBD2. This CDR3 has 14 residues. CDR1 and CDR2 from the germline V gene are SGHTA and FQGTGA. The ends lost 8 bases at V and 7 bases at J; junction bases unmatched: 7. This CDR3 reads CASGLAGVVGELFF. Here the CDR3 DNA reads TGTGCCAGCGGGCTAGCGGGAGTGGTCGGGGAGCTGTTTTTT.

The CDR3 coding sequence is TGTGCCAGCAGCCAACAGGGGTACTATGGCTACACCTTC. Translation gives CASSQQGYYGYTF. The chain uses TRBV14 and TRBJ1-2, with TRBD1 as a possible D gene (6 bases). V shed 2 bases and J shed 3 bases, with 7 bases lying between them. The CDR3 has 13 amino acids. Germline V lookup: CDR1 SGHDN, CDR2 FVKESK.

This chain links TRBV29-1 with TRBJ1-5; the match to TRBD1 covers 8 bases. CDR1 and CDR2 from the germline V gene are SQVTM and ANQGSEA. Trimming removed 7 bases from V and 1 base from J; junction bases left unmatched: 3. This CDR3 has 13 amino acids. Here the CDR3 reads CSARTGSNQPQHF. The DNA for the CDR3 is TGCAGCGCACGGACAGGGAGCAATCAGCCCCAGCATTTT. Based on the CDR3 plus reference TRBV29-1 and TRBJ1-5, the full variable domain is SAVISQKPSRDICQRGTSLTIQCQVDSQVTMMFWYRQQPGQSLTLIATANQGSEATYESGFVIDKFPISRPNLTFSTLTVSNMSPEDSSIYLCSARTGSNQPQHFGDGTRLSIL.

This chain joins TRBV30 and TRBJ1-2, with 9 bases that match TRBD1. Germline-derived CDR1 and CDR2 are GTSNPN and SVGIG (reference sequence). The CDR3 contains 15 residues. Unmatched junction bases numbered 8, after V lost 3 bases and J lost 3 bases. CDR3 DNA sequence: TGTGCCTGGAGGGGGGACAGGGAGGGGTACTATGGCTACACCTTC. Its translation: CAWRGDREGYYGYTF.

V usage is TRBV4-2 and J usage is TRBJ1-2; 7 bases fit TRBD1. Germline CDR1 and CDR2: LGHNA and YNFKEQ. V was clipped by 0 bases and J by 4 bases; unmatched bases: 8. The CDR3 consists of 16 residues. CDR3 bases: TGTGCCAGCAGCCAAGATAGGACAGGCAGCAGCTATGGCTACACCTTC. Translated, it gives CASSQDRTGSSYGYTF.

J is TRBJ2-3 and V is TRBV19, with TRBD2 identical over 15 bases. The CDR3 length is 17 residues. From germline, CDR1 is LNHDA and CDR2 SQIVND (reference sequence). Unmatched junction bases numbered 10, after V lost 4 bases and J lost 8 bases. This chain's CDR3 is CASSNARTSGRVATQYF. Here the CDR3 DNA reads TGTGCCAGTAGTAACGCCCGGACTAGCGGGAGGGTGGCTACGCAGTATTTT.

In nucleotides, the CDR3 is TGTGCCAGCAGTTTCCTAGCGGGATATGAGCAGTTCTTC. Translating it yields CASSFLAGYEQFF. The genes are TRBV2 and TRBJ2-1; 9 bases map to TRBD2. From germline, CDR1 is SNHLY and CDR2 FYNNEI. V gave up 5 bases and J gave up 8 bases; unmatched junction bases: 4. This CDR3 is 13 amino acids long.

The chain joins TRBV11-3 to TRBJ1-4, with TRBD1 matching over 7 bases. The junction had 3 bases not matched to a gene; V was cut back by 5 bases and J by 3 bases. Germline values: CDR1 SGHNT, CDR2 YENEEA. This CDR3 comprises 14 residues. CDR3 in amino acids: CASSPGQANEKLFF. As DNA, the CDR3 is TGTGCCAGCAGCCCCGGACAGGCTAATGAAAAACTGTTTTTT. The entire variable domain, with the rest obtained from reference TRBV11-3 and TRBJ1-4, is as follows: EAGVVQSPRYKIIEKKQPVAFWCNPISGHNTLYWYLQNLGQGPELLIRYENEEAVDDSQLPKDRFSAERLKGVDSTLKIQPAELGDSAVYLCASSPGQANEKLFFGSGTQLSVL.

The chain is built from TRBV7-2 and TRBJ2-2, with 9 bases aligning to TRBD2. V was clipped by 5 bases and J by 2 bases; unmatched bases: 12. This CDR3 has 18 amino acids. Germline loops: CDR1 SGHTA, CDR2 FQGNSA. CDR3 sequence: CASSARLGSGSNTGELFF. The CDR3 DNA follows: TGTGCCAGCAGCGCCCGGCTTGGTAGCGGGAGCAACACCGGGGAGCTGTTTTTT.

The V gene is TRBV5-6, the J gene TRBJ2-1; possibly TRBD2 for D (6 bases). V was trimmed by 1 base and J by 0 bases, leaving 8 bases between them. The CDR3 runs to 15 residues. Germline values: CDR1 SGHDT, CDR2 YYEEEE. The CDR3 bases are TGTGCCAGCAGCTTGTTAGCGGACTCCTACAATGAGCAGTTCTTC. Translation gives CASSLLADSYNEQFF.

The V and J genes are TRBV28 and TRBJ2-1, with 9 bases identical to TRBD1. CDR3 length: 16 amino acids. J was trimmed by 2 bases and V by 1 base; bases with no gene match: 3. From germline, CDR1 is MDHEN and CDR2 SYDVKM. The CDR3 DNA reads TGTGCCAGCAGTTTATCAGGACAGGGGACCTACAATGAGCAGTTCTTC. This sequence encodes CASSLSGQGTYNEQFF.

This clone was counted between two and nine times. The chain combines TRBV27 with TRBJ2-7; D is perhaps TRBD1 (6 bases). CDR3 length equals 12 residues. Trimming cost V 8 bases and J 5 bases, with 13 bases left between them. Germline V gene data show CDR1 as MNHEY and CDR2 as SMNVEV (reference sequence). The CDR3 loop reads CASGYRVHEQYF. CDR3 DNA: TGTGCCAGCGGCTACAGGGTCCACGAGCAGTACTTC.

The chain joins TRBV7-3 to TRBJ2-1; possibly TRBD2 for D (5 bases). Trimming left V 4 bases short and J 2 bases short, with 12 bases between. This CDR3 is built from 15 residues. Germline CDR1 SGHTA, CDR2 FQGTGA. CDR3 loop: CASSSSRVTYNEQFF. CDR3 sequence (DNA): TGTGCCAGCAGCTCTTCGCGGGTGACCTACAATGAGCAGTTCTTC. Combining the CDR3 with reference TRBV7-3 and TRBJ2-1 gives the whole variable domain GAGVSQTPSNKVTEKGKYVELRCDPISGHTALYWYRQSLGQGPEFLIYFQGTGAADDSGLPNDRFFAVRPEGSVSTLKIQRTERGDSAVYLCASSSSRVTYNEQFFGPGTRLTVL.

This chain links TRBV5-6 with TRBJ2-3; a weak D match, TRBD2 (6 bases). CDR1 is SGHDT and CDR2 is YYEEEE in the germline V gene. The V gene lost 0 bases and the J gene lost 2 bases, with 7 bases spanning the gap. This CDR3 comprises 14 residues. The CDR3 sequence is CASSLGGVTDTQYF. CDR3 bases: TGTGCCAGCAGCTTGGGCGGGGTCACAGATACGCAGTATTTT.

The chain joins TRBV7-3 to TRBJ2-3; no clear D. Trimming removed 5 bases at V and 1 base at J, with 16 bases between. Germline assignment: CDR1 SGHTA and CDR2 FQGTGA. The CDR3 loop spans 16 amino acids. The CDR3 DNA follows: TGTGCCAGCAGCCGAAACTCGAATCGGGGCACAGATACGCAGTATTTT. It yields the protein CASSRNSNRGTDTQYF.

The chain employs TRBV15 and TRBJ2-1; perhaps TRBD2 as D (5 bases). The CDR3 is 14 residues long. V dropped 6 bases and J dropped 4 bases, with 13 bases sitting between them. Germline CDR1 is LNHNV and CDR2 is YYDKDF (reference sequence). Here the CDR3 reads CATSLNGEYNEQFF. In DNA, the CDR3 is TGTGCCACCAGTCTCAATGGGGAGTACAATGAGCAGTTCTTC. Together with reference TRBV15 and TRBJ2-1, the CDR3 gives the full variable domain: DAMVIQNPRYQVTQFGKPVTLSCSQTLNHNVMYWYQQKSSQAPKLLFHYYDKDFNNEADTPDNFQSRRPNTSFCFLDIRSPGLGDTAMYLCATSLNGEYNEQFFGPGTRLTVL.

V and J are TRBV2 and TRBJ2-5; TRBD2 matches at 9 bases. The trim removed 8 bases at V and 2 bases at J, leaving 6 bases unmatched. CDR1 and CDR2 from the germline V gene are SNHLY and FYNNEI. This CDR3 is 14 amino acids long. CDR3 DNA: TGTGCCAGCCGCAGGAGCGGGGGGCAAGAGACCCAGTACTTC. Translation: CASRRSGGQETQYF.

This CDR3 reads CASRENNLAEAFF. In nucleotides, the CDR3 is TGTGCCAGCAGAGAAAACAATCTTGCTGAAGCTTTCTTT. This chain uses TRBV6-1 with TRBJ1-1; D is ambiguous. This CDR3 is 13 amino acids long. Looked up from germline, CDR1 is MNHNS and CDR2 is SASEGT. Trimming took 6 bases from V and 6 from J, leaving 14 bases between them.

This chain's CDR3 is CASSQSNRQAFF. The CDR3, as DNA: TGTGCCAGCAGCCAATCGAACAGACAAGCTTTCTTT. This chain connects TRBV16 to TRBJ1-1; D is uncertain. Deletions cut 0 bases from V and 9 bases from J, with 8 bases between. CDR3 length: 12 amino acids. The germline V gene encodes CDR1 KGHSY and CDR2 FQNENV.

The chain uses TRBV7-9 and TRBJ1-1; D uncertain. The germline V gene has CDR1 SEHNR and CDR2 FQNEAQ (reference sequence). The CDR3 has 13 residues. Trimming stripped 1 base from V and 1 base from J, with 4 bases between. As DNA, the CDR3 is TGTGCCAGCAGCTTAGGTAGGAACACTGAAGCTTTCTTT. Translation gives CASSLGRNTEAFF.

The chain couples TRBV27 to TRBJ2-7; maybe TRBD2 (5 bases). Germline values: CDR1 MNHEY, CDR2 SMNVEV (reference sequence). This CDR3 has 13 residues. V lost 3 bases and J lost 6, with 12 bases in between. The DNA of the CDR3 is TGTGCCAGCAGTTTGTTGGCTAGCTCCGAGCAGTACTTC. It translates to CASSLLASSEQYF.

This CDR3 reads CASSLGNRDRADEQYF. The CDR3 DNA reads TGTGCCAGCAGCTTAGGAAACCGGGACAGGGCTGACGAGCAGTACTTC. The gene calls are TRBV7-9 and TRBJ2-7, with 9 bases identical to TRBD1. Germline V lookup: CDR1 SEHNR, CDR2 FQNEAQ (reference sequence). Losses at the gene ends were 1 base for V and 5 bases for J; bases not matched to a gene: 9. The CDR3 has 16 residues.

The DNA of the CDR3 is TGTGCCAGCAGTGGACCTACTACAGGAAACACCATATATTTT. Its translation: CASSGPTTGNTIYF. The chain combines TRBV6-1 with TRBJ1-3; D is undetermined. CDR3 size: 14 residues. With 4 bases removed from V and 4 bases from J, the gap between germline ends came to 11 bases. Germline assignment: CDR1 MNHNS and CDR2 SASEGT.